The text below deals with one TCR beta chain. Its antigen is not known. Time point: blood 2 weeks post-SBRT. Treatment given: 15 Gy SBRT to primary tumor, nephrectomy 4 weeks later. These data belong to a study of radiation and T cells in renal cell carcinoma. Libraries were prepared by immunoSEQ multiplex PCR; TCRdb keeps only in-frame clonotypes and omits some of them. The sample has 100,000 to 150,000 clones; about 81% are singletons. Study-level results: No pretreatment tumor biopsies were available for baseline clonotypes.

Trimming removed 1 base from V and 5 bases from J; junction bases left unmatched: 4. CDR1 is SGHVS, CDR2 FNYEAQ, per germline. This CDR3 spans 14 amino acids. This rearrangement joins TRBV7-6 to TRBJ1-1, with 7 bases that match TRBD1. The source material was blood, sampled from a patient whose treatment included radiotherapy and nephrectomy. The receptor was derived from a woman aged 60-75 years with renal cell carcinoma. The CDR3 DNA sequence: TGTGCCAGCAGCTTAGGAGGGGGCGAGACTGAAGCTTTCTTT. Translated, it gives CASSLGGGETEAFF. The full variable domain, in which reference TRBV7-6 and TRBJ1-1 provide the parts outside the CDR3, is GAGVSQSPRYKVTKRGQDVALRCDPISGHVSLYWYRQALGQGPEFLTYFNYEAQQDKSGLPNDRFSAERPEGSISTLTIQRTEQRDSAMYRCASSLGGGETEAFFGQGTRLTVV.